This entry is about one T cell receptor beta chain. The sample is drawn from a study of STAT5B mutations in CD4+ large granular lymphocyte leukemia. The assay was immunoSEQ multiplex PCR, and TCRdb's table has in-frame clones only and misses some. Among 20,000 to 25,000 clones listed, around 72% were seen once. The CDR3 contains 11 residues. Trimming stripped 5 bases from V and 8 bases from J, with 10 bases between. CDR1 DFQATT and CDR2 SNEGSKA come from the germline V gene (reference sequence). V gene TRBV20-1 combines with J gene TRBJ1-3, with D possibly TRBD1 on 6 matching bases. The sample was CD4+ T cells from blood buffy coats. The receptor was isolated from a human donor in good health. CDR3 loop: CSAGRGDTIYF. CDR3 nucleotide sequence: TGCAGTGCTGGCAGGGGTGACACCATATATTTT.